A selection of T cell receptor beta chains follows, all from one sample in a study of cytomegalovirus exposure and HLA in healthy donors. Profiled with immunoSEQ multiplex PCR; TCRdb holds only in-frame clones, not every one. The sample contains 120,000 to 150,000 clones, 75% to 80% of which appear only once. The sequenced sample consisted of PBMCs. These receptors were obtained from a man aged 35 to 55 in good health and CMV-seropositive. Both conserved end residues are part of each CDR3. The D gene is left open where the match is weak. Size is stated for part of the rows, as once, few or many counts, or as a class when the clone is expanded.

CDR3	DNA	D	size	V	J
CASSLGGTLNTGELFF	TGTGCCAGCAGCTTAGGCGGGACCCTGAACACCGGGGAGCTGTTTTTT	.	.	TRBV7-2	TRBJ2-2
CASSDSTGGSNEQFF	TGTGCCAGCAGTGACTCGACAGGGGGAAGCAATGAGCAGTTCTTC	TRBD1	.	TRBV6-4	TRBJ2-1
CASSLDPGVYNSPLHF	TGCGCCAGCAGCTTGGATCCAGGGGTGTATAATTCACCCCTCCACTTT	.	.	TRBV5-1	TRBJ1-6
CAILQGNYGYTF	TGTGCCATACTCCAGGGGAACTATGGCTACACCTTC	.	.	TRBV10-3	TRBJ1-2
CASSLFRTSGSYNEQFF	TGTGCCAGCAGTTTATTCAGGACTAGCGGCTCCTACAATGAGCAGTTCTTC	TRBD2	few	TRBV27	TRBJ2-1
CAWSAAGTGNSPLHF	TGTGCCTGGAGTGCTGCCGGGACAGGGAATTCACCCCTCCACTTT	TRBD1	.	TRBV30	TRBJ1-6
CAWSPGWSPLHF	TGTGCCTGGAGTCCAGGGTGGTCACCCCTCCACTTT	.	.	TRBV30	TRBJ1-6
CASSRLPNEQFF	TGTGCCAGCAGCCGACTCCCCAATGAGCAGTTCTTC	.	.	TRBV13	TRBJ2-1
CASSVGGFLNEQFF	TGCGCCAGCAGTGTTGGCGGGTTCCTCAATGAGCAGTTCTTC	.	.	TRBV23-1	TRBJ2-1
CASSGSGSNYNEQFF	TGTGCCAGCAGTGGTAGCGGGAGTAACTACAATGAGCAGTTCTTC	TRBD2	.	TRBV6-5	TRBJ2-1
CASSYLRDSPYEQYF	TGTGCCAGCAGTTACCTCCGGGACTCCCCCTACGAGCAGTACTTC	.	.	TRBV6-5	TRBJ2-7
CASSQARGTSPMGTQYF	TGTGCCAGCAGCCAAGCACGAGGAACTAGCCCCATGGGTACGCAGTATTTT	.	once	TRBV4-2	TRBJ2-3
CASSYSLAGVHEQYF	TGTGCCAGCAGTTACTCACTAGCGGGAGTCCACGAGCAGTACTTC	TRBD2	.	TRBV6-5	TRBJ2-7
CSVPNRGSSTDTQYF	TGCAGCGTTCCGAACAGGGGATCTAGCACAGATACGCAGTATTTT	TRBD1	once	TRBV29-1	TRBJ2-3
CASRRVPGLAASTDTQYF	TGTGCCAGTAGGAGAGTCCCGGGACTAGCGGCTAGCACAGATACGCAGTATTTT	TRBD2	.	TRBV19	TRBJ2-3
CASSAPLGGATNEKLFF	TGTGCCAGCAGTGCCCCACTTGGTGGAGCGACTAATGAAAAACTGTTTTTT	.	.	TRBV6-1	TRBJ1-4
CAWSGGTGGFVDYGYTF	TGTGCCTGGAGTGGTGGGACAGGGGGCTTCGTTGACTATGGCTACACCTTC	TRBD1	.	TRBV30	TRBJ1-2
CAISDLSDTQYF	TGTGCCATCAGTGATCTCTCCGATACGCAGTATTTT	.	.	TRBV10-3	TRBJ2-3
CASSRDVADSYNEQFF	TGTGCCAGCAGCCGAGACGTAGCGGACTCCTACAATGAGCAGTTCTTC	.	.	TRBV4-2	TRBJ2-1
CASSRQEYGYTF	TGTGCCAGCAGTCGACAGGAGTATGGCTACACCTTC	.	.	TRBV6-6	TRBJ1-2
CASRGGDRAGVYGYTF	TGTGCCAGCAGGGGGGGGGACAGGGCCGGGGTCTATGGCTACACCTTC	TRBD1	once	TRBV28	TRBJ1-2
CASSLATALGTSGYNEQFF	TGTGCCAGCAGCTTAGCCACAGCCCTGGGAACTAGCGGATACAATGAGCAGTTCTTC	TRBD2	.	TRBV7-2	TRBJ2-1
CASSLSGGENTEAFF	TGTGCCAGCAGCTTATCAGGGGGTGAGAACACTGAAGCTTTCTTT	TRBD1	.	TRBV7-2	TRBJ1-1
CASSQEGRTSGNTGELFF	TGCGCCAGCAGCCAAGAGGGAAGGACTAGCGGGAACACCGGGGAGCTGTTTTTT	TRBD2	.	TRBV4-1	TRBJ2-2
CASSEGTGSYEQYF	TGTGCCAGCAGTGAGGGGACAGGGTCCTACGAGCAGTACTTC	TRBD1	.	TRBV2	TRBJ2-7
CASSQDWAGEAFF	TGTGCCAGCAGCCAAGATTGGGCGGGGGAAGCTTTCTTT	.	.	TRBV14	TRBJ1-1
CASGVDSNQPQHF	TGTGCTAGTGGAGTCGACAGTAATCAGCCCCAGCATTTT	.	.	TRBV12-5	TRBJ1-5
CASRGTANYGYTF	TGTGCCAGCAGAGGGACAGCAAACTATGGCTACACCTTC	TRBD1	.	TRBV6-6	TRBJ1-2
CASSYSTLASDTQYF	TGTGCCAGCAGTTACTCGACCCTAGCTTCAGATACGCAGTATTTT	.	.	TRBV6-5	TRBJ2-3
CARSHPSSGNTIYF	TGTGCCAGAAGTCACCCCAGTTCTGGAAACACCATATATTTT	.	.	TRBV7-5	TRBJ1-3
CASSLGQRGADTQYF	TGTGCCAGCAGCTTAGGACAGCGAGGGGCAGATACGCAGTATTTT	.	.	TRBV7-3	TRBJ2-3
CASALEGGGSPLHF	TGTGCCAGCGCACTCGAGGGAGGCGGTTCACCCCTCCACTTT	.	.	TRBV6-5	TRBJ1-6
CASNPDRKGEAFF	TGTGCCAGCAACCCCGACAGAAAGGGTGAAGCTTTCTTT	.	.	TRBV6-1	TRBJ1-1
CASTTGTGTYNEQFF	TGTGCCAGCACCACCGGGACAGGGACCTACAATGAGCAGTTCTTC	TRBD1	once	TRBV7-9	TRBJ2-1
CASSLIPGSLYNEQFF	TGTGCCAGCAGCCTAATTCCGGGTAGCCTTTACAATGAGCAGTTCTTC	.	few	TRBV9	TRBJ2-1
CASRGDQPQHF	TGTGCCAGCAGGGGAGATCAGCCCCAGCATTTT	.	.	TRBV6-1	TRBJ1-5
CASSLSGQTTTNEKLFF	TGTGCCAGCAGCCTCTCGGGACAAACTACAACTAATGAAAAACTGTTTTTT	.	.	TRBV5-5	TRBJ1-4
CASSISQGNGYTF	TGTGCCAGTAGTATATCCCAGGGGAATGGCTACACCTTC	.	.	TRBV19	TRBJ1-2
CASSLRAGVDTQYF	TGTGCCAGCAGCTTGAGAGCAGGGGTAGATACGCAGTATTTT	.	.	TRBV5-6	TRBJ2-3
CASSLASGYGYTF	TGTGCCAGCAGCTTGGCTTCCGGTTATGGCTACACCTTC	.	.	TRBV5-4	TRBJ1-2
CASSATERPLYEQYF	TGTGCCAGCAGCGCTACCGAGCGACCCCTCTACGAGCAGTACTTC	.	once	TRBV9	TRBJ2-7
CASSWANSPLHF	TGTGCCAGCAGCTGGGCCAATTCACCCCTCCACTTT	.	.	TRBV7-8	TRBJ1-6
CSSSSQGPYEQYF	TGTTCCAGCAGCTCCCAGGGCCCCTACGAGCAGTACTTC	.	once	TRBV7-9	TRBJ2-7
CASMSSGGSGNTIYF	TGTGCCAGCATGAGTTCCGGGGGGTCTGGAAACACCATATATTTT	.	.	TRBV2	TRBJ1-3
CASSEFGAGENTQYF	TGCGCCAGCAGTGAGTTTGGAGCGGGAGAAAACACGCAGTATTTT	TRBD2	.	TRBV10-1	TRBJ2-3
CASSIVTSGTTYEQYF	TGTGCCAGCAGCATAGTGACTAGCGGGACCACCTACGAGCAGTACTTC	TRBD2	.	TRBV7-2	TRBJ2-7
CASSSHGQGALDEQFF	TGCGCCAGCAGCTCCCATGGACAGGGGGCCTTAGATGAGCAGTTCTTC	TRBD1	.	TRBV5-1	TRBJ2-1
CASSPVGVAAKNIQYF	TGTGCCAGCAGCCCCGTCGGGGTAGCAGCCAAAAACATTCAGTACTTC	.	.	TRBV11-2	TRBJ2-4
CASRTGIMETQYF	TGCGCCAGCCGGACGGGAATAATGGAGACCCAGTACTTC	.	.	TRBV5-1	TRBJ2-5
CASSKQNQPQHF	TGTGCCAGCAGCAAACAGAATCAGCCCCAGCATTTT	.	once	TRBV27	TRBJ1-5
CASSSGFGYTF	TGTGCCAGCAGCTCCGGGTTTGGCTACACCTTC	.	.	TRBV7-3	TRBJ1-2
CASKGGQSGNTIYF	TGTGCCAGCAAGGGGGGACAGTCTGGAAACACCATATATTTT	TRBD1	few	TRBV6-5	TRBJ1-3
CASSPPGGTSEETQYF	TGTGCCAGCTCACCACCGGGAGGTACTTCGGAAGAGACCCAGTACTTC	.	.	TRBV18	TRBJ2-5
CASRGRGSSNQPQHF	TGTGCCAGCAGGGGAAGGGGGTCTAGCAATCAGCCCCAGCATTTT	.	.	TRBV27	TRBJ1-5
CASSQYGLQGGRYTEAFF	TGTGCCAGCTCGCAGTATGGGTTGCAGGGAGGTCGGTACACTGAAGCTTTCTTT	.	.	TRBV18	TRBJ1-1